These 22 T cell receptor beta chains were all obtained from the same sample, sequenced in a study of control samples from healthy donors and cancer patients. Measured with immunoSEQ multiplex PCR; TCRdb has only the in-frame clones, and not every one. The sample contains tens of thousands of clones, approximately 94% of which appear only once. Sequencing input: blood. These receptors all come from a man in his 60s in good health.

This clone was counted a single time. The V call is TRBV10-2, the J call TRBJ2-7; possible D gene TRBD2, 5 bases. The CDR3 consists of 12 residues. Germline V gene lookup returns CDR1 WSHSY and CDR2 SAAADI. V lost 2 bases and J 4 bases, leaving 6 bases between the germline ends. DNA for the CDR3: TGCGCCAGCAGTGAGCGGGGTTACGAGCAGTACTTC. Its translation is CASSERGYEQYF.

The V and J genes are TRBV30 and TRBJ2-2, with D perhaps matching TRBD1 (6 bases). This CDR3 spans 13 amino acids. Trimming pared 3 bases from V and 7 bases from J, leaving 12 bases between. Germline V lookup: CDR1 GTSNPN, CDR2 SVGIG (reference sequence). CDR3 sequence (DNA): TGTGCCTGGAGCCGTACAGGGCTCGGGGAGCTGTTTTTT. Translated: CAWSRTGLGELFF.

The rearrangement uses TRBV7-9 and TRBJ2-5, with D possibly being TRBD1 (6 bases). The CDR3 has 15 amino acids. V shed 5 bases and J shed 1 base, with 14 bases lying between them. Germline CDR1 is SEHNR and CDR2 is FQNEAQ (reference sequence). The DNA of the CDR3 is TGTGCCAGCAGCCGCTCGACAGGCTTCCAAGAGACCCAGTACTTC. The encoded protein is CASSRSTGFQETQYF.

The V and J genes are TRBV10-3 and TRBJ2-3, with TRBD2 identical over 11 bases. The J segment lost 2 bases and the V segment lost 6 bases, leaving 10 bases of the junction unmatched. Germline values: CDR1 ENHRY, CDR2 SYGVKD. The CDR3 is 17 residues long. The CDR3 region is CAISPILAGGDTDTQYF. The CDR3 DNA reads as TGTGCCATCAGCCCTATCCTAGCGGGAGGCGACACAGATACGCAGTATTTT.

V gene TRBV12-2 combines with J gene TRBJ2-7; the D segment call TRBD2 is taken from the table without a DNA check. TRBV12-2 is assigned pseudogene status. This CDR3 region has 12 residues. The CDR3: CASRRGVYEQYF. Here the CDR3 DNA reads TGTGCAAGTCGCCGGGGAGTCTACGAGCAGTACTTC.

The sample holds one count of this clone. Here the CDR3 DNA reads TGCGCCAGCAGGAAACCGACAGGGGCGCAGACAGCGGCTGGAAACACCATATATTTT. Amino acids: CASRKPTGAQTAAGNTIYF. The chain is built from TRBV10-2 and TRBJ1-3, with TRBD1 identical over 8 bases. With V trimmed by 6 bases and J by 2 bases, 18 bases remained unmatched. This CDR3 contains 19 residues. Germline assignment: CDR1 WSHSY and CDR2 SAAADI.

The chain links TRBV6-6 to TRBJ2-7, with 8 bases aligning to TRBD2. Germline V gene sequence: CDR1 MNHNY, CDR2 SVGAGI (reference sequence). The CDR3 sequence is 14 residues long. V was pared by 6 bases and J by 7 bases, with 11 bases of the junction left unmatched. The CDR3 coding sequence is TGTGCCAGCAGCCCGGGGGGGAGCCGTACGGAGCAGTACTTC. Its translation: CASSPGGSRTEQYF.

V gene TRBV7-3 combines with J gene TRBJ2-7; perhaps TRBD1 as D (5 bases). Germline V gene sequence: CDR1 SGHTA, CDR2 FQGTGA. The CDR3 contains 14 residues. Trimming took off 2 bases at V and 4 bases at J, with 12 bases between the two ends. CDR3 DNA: TGTGCCAGCAGCTTAGATGTGGGGCCTTACGAGCAGTACTTC. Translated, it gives CASSLDVGPYEQYF.

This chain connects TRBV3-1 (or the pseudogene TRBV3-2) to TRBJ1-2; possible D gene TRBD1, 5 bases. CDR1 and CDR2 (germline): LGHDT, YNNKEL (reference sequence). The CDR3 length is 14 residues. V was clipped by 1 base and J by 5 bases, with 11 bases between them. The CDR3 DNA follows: TGTGCCAGCAGCCAAGGGTGGGGCGGGTATGGCTACACCTTC. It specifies CASSQGWGGYGYTF.

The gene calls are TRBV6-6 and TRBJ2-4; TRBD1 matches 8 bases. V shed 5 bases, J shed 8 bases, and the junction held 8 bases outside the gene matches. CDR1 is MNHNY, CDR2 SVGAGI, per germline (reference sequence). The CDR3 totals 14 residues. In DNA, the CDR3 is TGTGCCAGCAGTCCCGACAGGGGAAGGGACATTCAGTACTTC. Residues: CASSPDRGRDIQYF.

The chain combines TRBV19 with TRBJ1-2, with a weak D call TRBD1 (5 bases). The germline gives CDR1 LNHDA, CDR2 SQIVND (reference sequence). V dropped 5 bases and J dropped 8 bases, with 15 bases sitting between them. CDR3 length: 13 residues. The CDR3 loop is CASSDRGRRGYTF. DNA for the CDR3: TGTGCCAGTAGTGACCGGGGCCGACGGGGCTACACCTTC. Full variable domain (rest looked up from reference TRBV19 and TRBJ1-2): DGGITQSPKYLFRKEGQNVTLSCEQNLNHDAMYWYRQDPGQGLRLIYYSQIVNDFQKGDIAEGYSVSREKKESFPLTVTSAQKNPTAFYLCASSDRGRRGYTFGSGTRLTVV.

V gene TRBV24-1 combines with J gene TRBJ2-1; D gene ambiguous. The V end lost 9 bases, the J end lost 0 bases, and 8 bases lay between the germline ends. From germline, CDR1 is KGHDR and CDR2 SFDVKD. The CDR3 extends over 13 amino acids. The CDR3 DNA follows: TGTGCCACCTTGGGAAGCTCCTACAATGAGCAGTTCTTC. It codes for CATLGSSYNEQFF.

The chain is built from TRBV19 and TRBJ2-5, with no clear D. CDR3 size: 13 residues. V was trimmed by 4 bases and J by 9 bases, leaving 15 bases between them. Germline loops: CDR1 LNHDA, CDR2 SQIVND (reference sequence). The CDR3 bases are TGTGCCAGTAGTACCACTGAGGCTACCCCCCAGTACTTC. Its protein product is CASSTTEATPQYF.

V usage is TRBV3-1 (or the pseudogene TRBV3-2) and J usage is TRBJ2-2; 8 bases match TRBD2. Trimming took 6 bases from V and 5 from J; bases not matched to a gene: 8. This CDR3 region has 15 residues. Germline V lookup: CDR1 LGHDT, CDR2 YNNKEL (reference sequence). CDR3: CASRGSGSGTGELFF. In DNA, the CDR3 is TGTGCCAGCAGAGGCAGCGGGAGTGGGACCGGGGAGCTGTTTTTT.

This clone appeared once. CDR3 coding DNA: TGTGCCACCAGTGATGGCGCGGAGCCTGACACCGGGGAGCTGTTTTTT. Residues: CATSDGAEPDTGELFF. The gene calls are TRBV24-1 and TRBJ2-2; no firm D call. With 3 bases removed from V and 3 bases from J, the gap between germline ends came to 13 bases. The CDR3 runs 16 residues. Germline V gives CDR1 KGHDR, CDR2 SFDVKD.

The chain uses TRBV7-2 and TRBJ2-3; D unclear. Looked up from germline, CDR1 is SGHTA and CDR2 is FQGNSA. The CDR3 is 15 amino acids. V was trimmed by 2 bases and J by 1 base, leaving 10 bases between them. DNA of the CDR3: TGTGCCAGCAGCTTAACACTTCCGGGCACAGATACGCAGTATTTT. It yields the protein CASSLTLPGTDTQYF.

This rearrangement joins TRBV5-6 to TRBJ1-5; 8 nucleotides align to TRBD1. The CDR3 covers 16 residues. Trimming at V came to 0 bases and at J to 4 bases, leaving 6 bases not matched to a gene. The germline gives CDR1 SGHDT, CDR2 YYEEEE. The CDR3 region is CASSLGGTGLNQPQHF. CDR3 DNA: TGTGCCAGCAGCTTGGGTGGGACAGGCCTAAATCAGCCCCAGCATTTT.

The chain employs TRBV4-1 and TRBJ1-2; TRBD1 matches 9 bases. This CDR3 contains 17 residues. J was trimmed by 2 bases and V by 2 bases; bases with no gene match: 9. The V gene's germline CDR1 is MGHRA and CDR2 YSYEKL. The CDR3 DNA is TGCGCCAGCAGCCAAACGGACAGGGGTATTTCAAACTATGGCTACACCTTC. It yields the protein CASSQTDRGISNYGYTF.

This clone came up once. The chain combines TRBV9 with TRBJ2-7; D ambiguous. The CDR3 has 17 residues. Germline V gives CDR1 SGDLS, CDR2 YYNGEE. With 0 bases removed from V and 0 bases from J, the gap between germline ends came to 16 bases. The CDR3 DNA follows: TGTGCCAGCAGCGTAGAAGGTTCGACTTCGAGCTCCTACGAGCAGTACTTC. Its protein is CASSVEGSTSSSYEQYF.

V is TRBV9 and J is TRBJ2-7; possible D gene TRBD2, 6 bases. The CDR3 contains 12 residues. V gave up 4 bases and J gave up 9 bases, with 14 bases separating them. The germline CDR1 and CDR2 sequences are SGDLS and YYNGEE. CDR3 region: CASSSSSGMQYF. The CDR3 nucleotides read TGTGCCAGCAGCTCGAGTAGCGGTATGCAGTACTTC. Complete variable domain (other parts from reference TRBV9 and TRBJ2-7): DSGVTQTPKHLITATGQRVTLRCSPRSGDLSVYWYQQSLDQGLQFLIQYYNGEERAKGNILERFSAQQFPDLHSELNLSSLELGDSALYFCASSSSSGMQYFGPGTRLTVT.

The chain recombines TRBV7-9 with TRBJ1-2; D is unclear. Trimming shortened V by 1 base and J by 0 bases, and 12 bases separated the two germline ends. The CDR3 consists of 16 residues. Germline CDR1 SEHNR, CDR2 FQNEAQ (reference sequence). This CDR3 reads CASSLGSQVANYGYTF. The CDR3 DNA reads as TGTGCCAGCAGCTTAGGCTCGCAGGTAGCTAACTATGGCTACACCTTC.

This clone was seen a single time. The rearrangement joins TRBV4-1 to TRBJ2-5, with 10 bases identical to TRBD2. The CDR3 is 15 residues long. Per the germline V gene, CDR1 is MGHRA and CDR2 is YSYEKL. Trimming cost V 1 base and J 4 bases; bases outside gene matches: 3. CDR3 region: CASSQGSSGGETQYF. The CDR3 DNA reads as TGCGCCAGCAGCCAAGGGTCTAGCGGGGGAGAGACCCAGTACTTC.